This T cell receptor (beta chain) was obtained from a study of blood T cell repertoires in COVID-19. Study at large: Nucleic acid was either cDNA or gDNA, and it came from T cells, B-cell-depleted T cells, or PBMCs.

The V gene end was trimmed by 6 bases and the J gene end by 6 bases; junction bases not matched to a gene: 11. CDR3 length: 15 amino acids. Germline V CDR1 and CDR2: KGHSH, LQKENI. Original processing notes: Amplifying reference gene primers gave estimates of nucleated cell counts. Some clones are missing from TCRdb's copy, which holds only in-frame ones; the method was immunoSEQ multiplex PCR. D and trimming were read from the DNA, whereas the V and J calls and clone size are those reported in that table. The table lists approximately 250,000 clones, less than 90% of them singletons, with around 13% in the top ten. Followed longitudinally, the Seattle patients had been enrolled during active infection.

This receptor was obtained from a woman aged 65 to 85 with COVID-19, enrolled during active disease. The sample was peripheral blood. The chain is built from TRBV18 and TRBJ2-7, with 10 bases identical to TRBD1. CDR3 residues: CASSSLGGQGSEQYF. The CDR3 DNA is TGTGCCAGCTCCTCCCTGGGGGGACAGGGGTCCGAGCAGTACTTC. Together with reference TRBV18 and TRBJ2-7, the CDR3 gives the full variable domain: NAGVMQNPRHLVRRRGQEARLRCSPMKGHSHVYWYRQLPEEGLKFMVYLQKENIIDESGMPKERFSAEFPKEGPSILRIQQVVRGDSAAYFCASSSLGGQGSEQYFGPGTRLTVT.